This T cell receptor (beta chain) was found in a study of spatial heterogeneity in lung cancer. Overall study: Fewer alpha-chain than beta-chain sequences were consistently detected.

Every cDNA TCR molecule received its own unique molecular identifier. TCRdb re-analysed the 5' RACE reads in MiXCR, keeping a single row per CDR3 protein. The sample consists of about 6,200 distinct CDR3 sequences, 15% to 20% of them appearing once. This clonotype showed up many times. Documented time point: sample taken at primary tumor resection. Patients with untreated early-stage non-small cell lung cancer, numbering around 72, were the donors. Sequencing of whole RNA from tumor, nontumor lung or frozen PBMC involved no sorting. CDR3 length: 17 amino acids. The V and J ends lost 1 base and 6 bases, in that order; junction bases with no gene match: 11.

The receptor comes from a male donor with early-stage non-small cell lung cancer. Sequences were derived from normal lung tissue next to the tumor, sampled at surgery. The chain has TRBV12-3 or TRBV12-4 and TRBJ2-7, with 11 positions matching TRBD2. CDR3 sequence: CASSLDLGSGRASEQYF. The CDR3 bases are TGTGCCAGCAGTTTAGACCTGGGTAGCGGGAGGGCCTCCGAGCAGTACTTC.